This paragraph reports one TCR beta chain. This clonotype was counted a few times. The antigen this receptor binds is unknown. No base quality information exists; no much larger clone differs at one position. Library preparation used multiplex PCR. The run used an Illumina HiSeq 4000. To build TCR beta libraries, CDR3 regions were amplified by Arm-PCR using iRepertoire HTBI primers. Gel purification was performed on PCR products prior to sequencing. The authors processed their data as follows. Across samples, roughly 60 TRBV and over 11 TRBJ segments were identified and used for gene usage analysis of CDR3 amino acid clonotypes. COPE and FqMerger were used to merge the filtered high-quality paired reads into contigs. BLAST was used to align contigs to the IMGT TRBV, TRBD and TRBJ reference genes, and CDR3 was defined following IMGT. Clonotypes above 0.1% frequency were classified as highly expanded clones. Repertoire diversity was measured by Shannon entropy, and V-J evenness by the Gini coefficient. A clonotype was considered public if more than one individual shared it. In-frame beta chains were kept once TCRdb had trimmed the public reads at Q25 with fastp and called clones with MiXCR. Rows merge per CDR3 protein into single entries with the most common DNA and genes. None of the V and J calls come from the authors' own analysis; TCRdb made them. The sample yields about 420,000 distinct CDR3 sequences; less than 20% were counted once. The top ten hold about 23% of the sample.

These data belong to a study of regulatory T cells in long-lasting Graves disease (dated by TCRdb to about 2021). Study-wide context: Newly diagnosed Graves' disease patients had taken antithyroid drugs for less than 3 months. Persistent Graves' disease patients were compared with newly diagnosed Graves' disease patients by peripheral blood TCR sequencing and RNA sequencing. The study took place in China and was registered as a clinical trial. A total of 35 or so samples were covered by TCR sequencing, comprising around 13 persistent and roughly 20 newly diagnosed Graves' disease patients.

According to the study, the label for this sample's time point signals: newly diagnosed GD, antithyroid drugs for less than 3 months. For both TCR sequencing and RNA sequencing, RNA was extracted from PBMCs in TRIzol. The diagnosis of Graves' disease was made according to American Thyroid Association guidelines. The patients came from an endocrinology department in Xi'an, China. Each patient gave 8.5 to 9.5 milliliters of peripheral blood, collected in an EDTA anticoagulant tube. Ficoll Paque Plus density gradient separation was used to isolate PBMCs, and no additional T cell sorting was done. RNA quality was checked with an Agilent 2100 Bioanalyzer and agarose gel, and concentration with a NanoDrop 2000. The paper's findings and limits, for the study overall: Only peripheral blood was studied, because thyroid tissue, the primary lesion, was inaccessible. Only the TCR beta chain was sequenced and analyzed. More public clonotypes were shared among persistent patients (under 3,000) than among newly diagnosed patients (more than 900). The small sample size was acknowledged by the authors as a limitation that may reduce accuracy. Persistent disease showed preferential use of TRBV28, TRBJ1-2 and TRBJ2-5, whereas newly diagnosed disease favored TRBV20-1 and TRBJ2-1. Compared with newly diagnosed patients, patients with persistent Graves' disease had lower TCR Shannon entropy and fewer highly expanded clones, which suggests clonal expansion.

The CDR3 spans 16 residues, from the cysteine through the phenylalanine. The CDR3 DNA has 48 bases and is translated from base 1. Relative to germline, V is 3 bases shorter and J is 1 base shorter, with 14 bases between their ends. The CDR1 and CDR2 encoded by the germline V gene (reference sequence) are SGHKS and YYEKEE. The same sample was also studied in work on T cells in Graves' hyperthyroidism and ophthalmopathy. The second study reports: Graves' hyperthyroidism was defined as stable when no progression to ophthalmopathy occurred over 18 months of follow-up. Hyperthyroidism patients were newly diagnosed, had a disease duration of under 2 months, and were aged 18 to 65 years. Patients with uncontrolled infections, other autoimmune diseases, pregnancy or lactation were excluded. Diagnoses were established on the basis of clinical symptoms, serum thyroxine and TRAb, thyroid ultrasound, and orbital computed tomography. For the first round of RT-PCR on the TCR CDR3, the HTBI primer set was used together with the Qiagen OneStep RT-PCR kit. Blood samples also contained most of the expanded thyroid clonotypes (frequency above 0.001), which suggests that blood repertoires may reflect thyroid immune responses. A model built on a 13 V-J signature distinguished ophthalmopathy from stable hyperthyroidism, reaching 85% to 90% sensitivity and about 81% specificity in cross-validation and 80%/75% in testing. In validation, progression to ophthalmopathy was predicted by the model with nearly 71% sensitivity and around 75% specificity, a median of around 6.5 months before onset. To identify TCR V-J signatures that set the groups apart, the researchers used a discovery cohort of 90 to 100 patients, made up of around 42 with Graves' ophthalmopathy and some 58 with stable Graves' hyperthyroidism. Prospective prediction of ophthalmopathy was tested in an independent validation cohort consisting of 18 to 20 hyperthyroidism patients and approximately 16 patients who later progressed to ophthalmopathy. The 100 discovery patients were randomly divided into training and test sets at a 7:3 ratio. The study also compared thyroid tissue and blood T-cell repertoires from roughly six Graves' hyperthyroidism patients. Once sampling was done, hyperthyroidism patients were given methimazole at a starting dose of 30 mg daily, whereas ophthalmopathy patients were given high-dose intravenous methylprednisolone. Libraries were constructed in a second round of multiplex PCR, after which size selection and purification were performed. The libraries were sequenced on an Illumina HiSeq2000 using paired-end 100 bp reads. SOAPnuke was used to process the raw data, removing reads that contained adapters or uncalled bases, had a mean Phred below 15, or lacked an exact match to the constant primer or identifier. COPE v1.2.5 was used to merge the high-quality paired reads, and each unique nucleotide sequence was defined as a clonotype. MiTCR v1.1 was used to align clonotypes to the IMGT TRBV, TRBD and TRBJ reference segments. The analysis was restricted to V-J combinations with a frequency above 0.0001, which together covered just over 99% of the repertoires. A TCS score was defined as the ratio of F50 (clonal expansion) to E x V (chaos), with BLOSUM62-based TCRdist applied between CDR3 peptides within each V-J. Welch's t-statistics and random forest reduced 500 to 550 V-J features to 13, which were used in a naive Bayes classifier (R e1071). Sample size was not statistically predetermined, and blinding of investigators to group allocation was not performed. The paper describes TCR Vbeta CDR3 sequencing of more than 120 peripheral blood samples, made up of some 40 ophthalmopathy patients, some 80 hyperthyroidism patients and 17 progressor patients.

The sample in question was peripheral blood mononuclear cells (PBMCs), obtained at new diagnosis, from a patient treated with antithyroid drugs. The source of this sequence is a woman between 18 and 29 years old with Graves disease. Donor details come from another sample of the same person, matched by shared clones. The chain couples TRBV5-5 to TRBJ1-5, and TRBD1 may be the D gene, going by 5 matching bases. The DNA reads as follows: TGTGCCAGCAGCTCCCTCCCCGGGGGGAGCAATCAGCCCCAGCATTTT. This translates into CASSSLPGGSNQPQHF. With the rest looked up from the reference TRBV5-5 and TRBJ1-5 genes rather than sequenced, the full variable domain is DAGVTQSPTHLIKTRGQQVTLRCSPISGHKSVSWYQQVLGQGPQFIFQYYEKEERGRGNFPDRFSARQFPNYSSELNVNALLLGDSALYLCASSSLPGGSNQPQHFGDGTRLSIL.